Reported below is one TCR beta chain. Its antigen is undetermined. Donor samples were obtained from healthy Caucasian individuals from Russia, aged about 6 to 100. These data belong to a study of blood T cells in healthy people across ages. Findings of the study overall: Measured against age, TCR beta diversity per million T cells decreased in a roughly linear manner. Those diversity estimates obtained from one million T cells were thought to be underestimates. Versus aged donors, long-lived donors had higher diversity and more naive CD4+ cells.

The length of the CDR3 is 14 residues. The germline V gene encodes CDR1 SGHTA and CDR2 FQGNSA. Trimming removed 5 bases from V and 4 bases from J, with 12 bases in between. It was with a sample-barcoded 5' primer and a J-beta primer mix that a second PCR of about 7 to 12 cycles was run. TCRdb analysed the 5' RACE reads with MiXCR anew, one entry per CDR3 protein. The table has more than 800,000 distinct CDR3 sequences, 40% to 50% seen once. The J gene is TRBJ2-1, the V gene TRBV7-2; D call uncertain. The sample was blood. This TCR was sampled from a woman aged 60-75 years in good health. CDR3 DNA: TGTGCCAGCAGCACACCGCCCCCTTACAATGAGCAGTTCTTC. It codes for CASSTPPPYNEQFF.